The following is a TCR beta chain sequence with its context. This entry belongs to a study of T cell responses to AZD1222 COVID-19 vaccine. V was clipped by 4 bases and J by 3 bases, with 13 bases between them. Germline CDR1 reads LNHDA; CDR2 reads SQIVND (reference sequence). The CDR3 has 15 residues. Only in-frame clones appear in the TCRdb table, and some are missing; sequencing was by immunoSEQ multiplex PCR. This sample has around 100,000 clones, with around nine tenths found just once. The chain couples TRBV19 to TRBJ1-5, with D maybe TRBD1 (6 bases). This TCR derives from an adult in good health. Here the sequenced sample was peripheral blood, taken on day 0 of AZD1222 vaccination. CDR3 nucleotide sequence: TGTGCCAGTAGTACCAAACAGGGCCTCAATCAGCCCCAGCATTTT. Translating it yields CASSTKQGLNQPQHF.